These T cell receptor beta chains were read from a single sample in a study of identical twins. TCRdb used MiXCR to reprocess the 5' RACE reads, holding one entry per CDR3 protein. The sample consists of approximately 260,000 distinct CDR3 sequences, around 8.3% of them appearing once. These data also formed part of another study, on yellow fever vaccine responses in identical twins.

The specimen was CD8+ T cells sorted from blood. The source is a woman between 18 and 30 years old in good health. The CDR3 runs from the conserved cysteine through the conserved F or W. The D gene is left open where the match is weak. Clone size, where shown, is once, few, many, or a class for clones that have expanded.

cdr3_aa | cdr3_nt | v_call | clone_size | j_call | d_call
CASSPEDRYYGYTF | TGTGCCAGCAGCCCTGAAGACAGATACTATGGCTACACCTTC | TRBV6-1 | few | TRBJ1-2 | -
CASTADRSSGANVLTF | TGTGCCAGCACTGCGGATCGAAGCTCTGGGGCCAACGTCCTGACTTTC | TRBV28 | few | TRBJ2-6 | -
CASTPSGPQETQYF | TGTGCCAGCACCCCTAGCGGCCCCCAAGAGACCCAGTACTTC | TRBV12-3/TRBV12-4 | few | TRBJ2-5 | TRBD2
CATSGTGPYEQYF | TGTGCCACCAGTGGGACAGGGCCCTACGAGCAGTACTTC | TRBV15 | few | TRBJ2-7 | TRBD1
CASSHEWPSYEQYF | TGTGCCAGCTCCCACGAGTGGCCATCCTACGAGCAGTACTTC | TRBV18 | - | TRBJ2-7 | -
CASSQDQSSGYQETQYF | TGTGCCAGCAGCCAAGATCAGTCTAGCGGGTACCAAGAGACCCAGTACTTC | TRBV3-1 | - | TRBJ2-5 | TRBD2
CSARDGGGDLSEQYF | TGCAGTGCTAGAGATGGAGGGGGGGACCTCTCCGAGCAGTACTTC | TRBV20-1 | - | TRBJ2-7 | -
CASSKLAGGNSYNEQFF | TGTGCCAGCAGCAAACTAGCGGGGGGCAACTCCTACAATGAGCAGTTCTTC | TRBV7-6 | few | TRBJ2-1 | TRBD2
CASSQLNSYNSPLHF | TGTGCCAGCAGCCAACTGAACTCCTATAATTCACCCCTCCACTTT | TRBV14 | few | TRBJ1-6 | -
CASTPRDRGTYEQYF | TGTGCCAGTACCCCCCGGGACAGGGGGACCTACGAGCAGTACTTC | TRBV19 | - | TRBJ2-7 | TRBD1
CASSQGVPDLFF | TGTGCCAGCAGCCAGGGTGTCCCCGATCTTTTCTTC | TRBV4-2 | - | TRBJ2-1 | -
CASSKVGQGPKETQYF | TGTGCCAGCAGCAAAGTGGGGCAGGGCCCTAAAGAGACCCAGTACTTC | TRBV21-1 | few | TRBJ2-5 | -
CSVGDITEAFF | TGCAGCGTTGGAGACATCACTGAAGCTTTCTTT | TRBV29-1 | many | TRBJ1-1 | -
CASSFWTGQETQYF | TGTGCCAGCAGCTTTTGGACAGGGCAAGAGACCCAGTACTTC | TRBV7-9 | - | TRBJ2-5 | TRBD1
CASTRGGQVRDGYTF | TGTGCCAGCACCCGAGGGGGACAGGTTAGGGATGGCTACACCTTC | TRBV27 | - | TRBJ1-2 | TRBD1
CSVEGGPPSYNEQFF | TGCAGCGTTGAAGGGGGACCCCCTTCCTACAATGAGCAGTTCTTC | TRBV29-1 | - | TRBJ2-1 | -
CASSSPLAGPNTGELFF | TGTGCCAGCAGTTCTCCCCTAGCGGGACCCAACACCGGGGAGCTGTTTTTT | TRBV7-6 | - | TRBJ2-2 | TRBD2
CSVEVVEGHHNSPLHF | TGCAGCGTTGAAGTTGTGGAGGGACACCATAATTCACCCCTCCACTTT | TRBV29-1 | - | TRBJ1-6 | -
CASSLGGLAGAGELFF | TGTGCCAGCAGCTTAGGCGGACTAGCGGGAGCCGGGGAGCTGTTTTTT | TRBV7-9 | few | TRBJ2-2 | TRBD2
CSARSPGLTDTQYF | TGCAGTGCTAGGTCTCCAGGGTTGACAGATACGCAGTATTTT | TRBV20-1 | few | TRBJ2-3 | -
CSVQTEDRSYEQYF | TGCAGCGTCCAAACTGAGGACAGAAGCTACGAGCAGTACTTC | TRBV29-1 | many | TRBJ2-7 | -
CASSLAWTATNEKLFF | TGTGCCAGCAGCTTGGCATGGACCGCAACTAATGAAAAACTGTTTTTT | TRBV5-6 | few | TRBJ1-4 | -
CSVQGLSYGYTF | TGCAGCGTTCAGGGTCTGAGCTATGGCTACACCTTC | TRBV29-1 | many | TRBJ1-2 | -
CASSLSAAGLFF | TGTGCCAGCAGCTTATCCGCGGCAGGGTTGTTTTTT | TRBV7-9 | - | TRBJ1-4 | -
CASWGQGLYEQYF | TGTGCCAGCTGGGGACAGGGCCTCTACGAGCAGTACTTC | TRBV6-1 | few | TRBJ2-7 | TRBD1
CASSLGLVPLQNEQFF | TGTGCCAGCAGCTTAGGGTTGGTACCACTACAGAATGAGCAGTTCTTC | TRBV7-8 | few | TRBJ2-1 | -
CASGGRESATSYNEQFF | TGCGCCAGCGGAGGGCGGGAGAGCGCGACGTCCTACAATGAGCAGTTCTTC | TRBV5-1 | few | TRBJ2-1 | TRBD2
CASSRLAESTDTQYF | TGTGCCAGCAGTAGACTAGCTGAGAGCACAGATACGCAGTATTTT | TRBV12-3/TRBV12-4 | - | TRBJ2-3 | TRBD2
CASSIHQGAYEQYF | TGTGCCAGCAGTATACACCAGGGGGCCTACGAGCAGTACTTC | TRBV7-2 | - | TRBJ2-7 | TRBD1
CASSASTGGEQFF | TGTGCCAGCAGCGCCTCAACCGGGGGTGAGCAGTTCTTC | TRBV9 | few | TRBJ2-1 | -
CASSYGGANQPQHF | TGTGCCAGCAGTTACGGGGGCGCCAATCAGCCCCAGCATTTT | TRBV6-5 | few | TRBJ1-5 | -
CASSLDGDNEQFF | TGTGCCAGCAGCTTGGACGGGGACAATGAGCAGTTCTTC | TRBV5-4 | few | TRBJ2-1 | -
CATSREGDSGANVLTF | TGTGCCACCAGCAGAGAGGGGGACTCTGGGGCCAACGTCCTGACTTTC | TRBV15 | many | TRBJ2-6 | -
CASSSGTPSYEQYF | TGTGCCAGCAGCTCCGGGACTCCATCCTACGAGCAGTACTTC | TRBV5-6 | - | TRBJ2-7 | -
CSVEEFLATGAYEQYF | TGCAGCGTTGAAGAATTTCTAGCGACTGGAGCCTACGAGCAGTACTTC | TRBV29-1 | few | TRBJ2-7 | -
CASSSLQGAGVETQYF | TGTGCCAGCAGTTCCCTACAGGGGGCGGGGGTAGAGACCCAGTACTTC | TRBV28 | few | TRBJ2-5 | TRBD1
CATRDGQETQYF | TGTGCCACCAGGGACGGCCAAGAGACCCAGTACTTC | TRBV24-1 | few | TRBJ2-5 | -
CASSGGRTGELFF | TGTGCCAGCAGTGGGGGGCGCACCGGGGAGCTGTTTTTT | TRBV12-3/TRBV12-4 | few | TRBJ2-2 | -
CSVEDPDSIRGVLTF | TGCAGCGTTGAAGATCCCGACAGTATTCGAGGTGTCCTGACTTTC | TRBV29-1 | few | TRBJ2-6 | -
CASSAGTSGSNEQFF | TGTGCCAGCAGTGCCGGGACTAGCGGGAGTAATGAGCAGTTCTTC | TRBV6-4 | - | TRBJ2-1 | TRBD2
CAWSGVAGGANEQFF | TGTGCCTGGAGTGGAGTAGCGGGGGGTGCCAATGAGCAGTTCTTC | TRBV30 | few | TRBJ2-1 | TRBD2
CAIQGSSYNEQFF | TGTGCCATCCAGGGGAGCTCCTACAATGAGCAGTTCTTC | TRBV7-9 | many | TRBJ2-1 | -
CASSLVLPGLAGVRQYF | TGTGCCAGCAGTTTAGTATTGCCGGGACTAGCGGGAGTACGGCAGTACTTC | TRBV27 | few | TRBJ2-7 | TRBD2
CASSISGTSYEQYF | TGCGCCAGCAGCATTAGCGGGACGTCCTACGAGCAGTACTTC | TRBV4-1 | few | TRBJ2-7 | TRBD2
CASSIGLAGFNEQFF | TGTGCCAGCAGCATTGGACTAGCGGGATTCAATGAGCAGTTCTTC | TRBV5-8 | many | TRBJ2-1 | TRBD2
CASSLISTSGRETQYF | TGTGCCAGCAGCTTAATTTCCACTAGCGGGAGGGAGACCCAGTACTTC | TRBV7-9 | few | TRBJ2-5 | TRBD2
CASSYLGQGADEQYF | TGTGCCAGCAGTTACCTCGGACAGGGGGCCGACGAGCAGTACTTC | TRBV6-5 | - | TRBJ2-7 | TRBD1
CASSLGTVPTGELFF | TGTGCCAGCAGTTTAGGGACAGTACCAACCGGGGAGCTGTTTTTT | TRBV12-3/TRBV12-4 | - | TRBJ2-2 | -
CATSDPTGSTYEQYF | TGTGCCACCAGTGACCCGACCGGGTCCACGTACGAGCAGTACTTC | TRBV24-1 | few | TRBJ2-7 | -
CASSSPGLAGVQETQYF | TGTGCCAGCAGCTCCCCGGGACTAGCGGGAGTACAAGAGACCCAGTACTTC | TRBV12-3/TRBV12-4 | few | TRBJ2-5 | TRBD2